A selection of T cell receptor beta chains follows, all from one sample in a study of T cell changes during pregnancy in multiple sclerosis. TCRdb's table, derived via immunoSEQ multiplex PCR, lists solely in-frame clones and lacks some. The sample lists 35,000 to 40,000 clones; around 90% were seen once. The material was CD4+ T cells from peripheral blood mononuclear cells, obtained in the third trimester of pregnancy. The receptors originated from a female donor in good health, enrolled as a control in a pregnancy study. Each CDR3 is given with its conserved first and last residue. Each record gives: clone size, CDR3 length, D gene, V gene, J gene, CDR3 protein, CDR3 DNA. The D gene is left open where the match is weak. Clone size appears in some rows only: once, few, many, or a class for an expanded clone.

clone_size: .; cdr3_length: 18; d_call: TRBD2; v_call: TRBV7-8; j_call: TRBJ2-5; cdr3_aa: CASSLATGTSGISETQYF; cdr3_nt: TGTGCCAGCAGCTTAGCCACCGGGACTAGCGGGATTTCGGAGACCCAGTACTTC
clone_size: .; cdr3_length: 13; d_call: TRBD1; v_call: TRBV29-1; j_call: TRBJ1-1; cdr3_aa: CSARDRVNTEAFF; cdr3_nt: TGCAGCGCCCGGGACAGGGTAAACACTGAAGCTTTCTTT
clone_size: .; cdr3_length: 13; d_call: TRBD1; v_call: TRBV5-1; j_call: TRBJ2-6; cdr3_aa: CASNLGLTGEKTF; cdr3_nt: TGCGCCAGCAATCTCGGCCTAACAGGGGAAAAGACTTTC
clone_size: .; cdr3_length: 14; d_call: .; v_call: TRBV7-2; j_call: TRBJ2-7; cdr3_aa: CASSYRYDSYEQYF; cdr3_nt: TGTGCCAGCAGCTACCGCTATGACTCCTACGAGCAGTACTTC
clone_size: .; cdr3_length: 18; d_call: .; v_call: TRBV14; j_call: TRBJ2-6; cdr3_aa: CASSPSGGRVSGANVLTF; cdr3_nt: TGTGCCAGCAGCCCCTCCGGGGGGCGAGTGTCTGGGGCCAACGTCCTGACTTTC
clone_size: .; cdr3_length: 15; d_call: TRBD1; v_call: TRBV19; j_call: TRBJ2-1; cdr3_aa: CASSTRQGATSEQFF; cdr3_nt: TGTGCCAGTAGTACAAGACAGGGGGCTACCAGTGAGCAGTTCTTC
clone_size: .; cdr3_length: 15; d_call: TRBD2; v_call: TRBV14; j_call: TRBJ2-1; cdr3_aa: CASSQVMGGSNEQFF; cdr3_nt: TGTGCCAGCAGCCAAGTCATGGGGGGGAGCAATGAGCAGTTCTTC
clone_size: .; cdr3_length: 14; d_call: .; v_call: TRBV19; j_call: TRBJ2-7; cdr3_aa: CASSLTHWQVWQYF; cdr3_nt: TGTGCCAGTAGCCTCACCCACTGGCAGGTATGGCAGTACTTC
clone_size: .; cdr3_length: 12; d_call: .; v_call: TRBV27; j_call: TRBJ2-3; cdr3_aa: CASGGLTDTQYF; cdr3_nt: TGTGCCTCGGGGGGCCTCACAGATACGCAGTATTTT
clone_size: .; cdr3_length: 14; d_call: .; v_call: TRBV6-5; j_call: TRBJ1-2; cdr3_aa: CASSATLVGYGYTF; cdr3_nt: TGTGCCAGCAGTGCCACCCTCGTCGGCTATGGCTACACCTTC
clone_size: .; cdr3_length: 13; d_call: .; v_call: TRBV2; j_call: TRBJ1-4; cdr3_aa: CASRSDYNEKLFF; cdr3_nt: TGTGCCAGCAGGTCAGACTATAATGAAAAACTGTTTTTT
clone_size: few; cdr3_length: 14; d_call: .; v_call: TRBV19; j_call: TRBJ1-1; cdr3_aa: CASSIGQRDTEAFF; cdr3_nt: TGTGCCAGTAGTATTGGACAACGGGACACTGAAGCTTTCTTT
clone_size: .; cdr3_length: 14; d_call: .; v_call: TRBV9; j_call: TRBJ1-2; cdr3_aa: CASSVGQGSYGYTF; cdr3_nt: TGTGCCAGCAGCGTTGGGCAGGGGAGCTATGGCTACACCTTC
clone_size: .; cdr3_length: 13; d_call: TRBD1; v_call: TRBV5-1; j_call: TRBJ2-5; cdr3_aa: CASSLTGAETQYF; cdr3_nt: TGCGCCAGCAGCCTGACAGGGGCTGAGACCCAGTACTTC
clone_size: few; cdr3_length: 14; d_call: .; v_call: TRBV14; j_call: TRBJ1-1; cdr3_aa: CASSQDRFSTEAFF; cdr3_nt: TGTGCCAGCAGCCAAGATCGTTTTTCCACTGAAGCTTTCTTT
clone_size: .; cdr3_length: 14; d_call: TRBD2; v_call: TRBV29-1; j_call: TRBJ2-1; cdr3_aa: CSVALTSGHNEQFF; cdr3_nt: TGCAGCGTCGCACTGACTAGCGGCCACAATGAGCAGTTCTTC